One sample yielded the 24 T cell receptor beta chains listed below, sequenced in a study of CD8 T cells in ankylosing spondylitis. Whole-study results and caveats: Ankylosing spondylitis blood appeared to carry a characteristic TCR beta motif of roughly 8 highly homologous variants.

TCRdb passed the 5' RACE reads through MiXCR, listing each CDR3 protein once. The sample records some 840,000 distinct CDR3 sequences, roughly 10% being singletons. For these TCRs, the target antigens are not known. The sample consisted of blood, either unsorted or a sorted T cell fraction (not recorded which). The source is a male donor with ankylosing spondylitis.

The chain combines TRBV28 with TRBJ2-2; D unresolved. The germline CDR1 and CDR2 sequences are MDHEN and SYDVKM. The CDR3 runs to 14 residues. V was shortened by 4 bases and J by 4 bases, with 10 bases between the two germline ends. The CDR3 sequence is CASSYGSRTGELFF. In nucleotides, the CDR3 is TGTGCCAGCAGTTACGGATCACGCACCGGGGAGCTGTTTTTT.

The rearrangement joins TRBV6-1 to TRBJ1-1, with D uncertain. The V end lost 6 bases, the J end lost 4 bases, and 12 bases lay between the germline ends. CDR1 and CDR2 (germline): MNHNS, SASEGT. The CDR3 covers 13 residues. The CDR3 loop reads CASRREAITEAFF. The CDR3 DNA is TGTGCCAGCAGGCGGGAGGCCATCACTGAAGCTTTCTTT.

A few counts support this clonotype. Here the CDR3 reads CSARATNTGELFF. In DNA, the CDR3 is TGCAGTGCTAGGGCTACGAACACCGGGGAGCTGTTTTTT. The chain couples TRBV20-1 to TRBJ2-2, with D hard to call. Trimming took 3 bases from V and 0 from J, leaving 5 bases between them. CDR1 is DFQATT and CDR2 is SNEGSKA in the germline V gene (reference sequence). The CDR3 sequence is 13 residues long.

This clonotype was seen only a few times. The CDR3 protein is CASSESSGTSYEQYF. The CDR3 bases are TGCGCCAGCAGTGAGTCGAGCGGGACCTCCTACGAGCAGTACTTC. The chain employs TRBV10-1 and TRBJ2-7; 7 bases map to TRBD2. The V and J ends lost 0 bases and 0 bases, in that order; junction bases with no gene match: 2. The CDR3 loop spans 15 amino acids. CDR1 and CDR2 from the germline V gene are WNHNN and SYGVQD (reference sequence).

V gene TRBV4-3 combines with J gene TRBJ1-3, with TRBD1 identical over 9 bases. CDR1 is LGHNA, CDR2 YSLEER, per germline. This CDR3 is built from 15 residues. With V trimmed by 4 bases and J by 3 bases, 4 bases remained unmatched. In nucleotides, the CDR3 is TGCGCCAGCAGCCCCCGGGACAGGGATGGAAACACCATATATTTT. Translating it yields CASSPRDRDGNTIYF.

V is TRBV12-3 or TRBV12-4 and J is TRBJ1-1; tentative D call: TRBD1 (6 bases). Trimming took off 7 bases at V and 1 base at J, with 10 bases between the two ends. The CDR3 consists of 13 residues. DNA for the CDR3: TGTGCCAGCAACCGACAGGCGAACACTGAAGCTTTCTTT. It yields the protein CASNRQANTEAFF.

The chain links TRBV9 to TRBJ2-1, with a possible D match to TRBD2 (6 bases). Germline V gives CDR1 SGDLS, CDR2 YYNGEE. Trimming removed 2 bases from V and 7 bases from J, with 16 bases in between. The CDR3 extends over 15 amino acids. CDR3 in amino acids: CASSVRDWARNEQFF. The CDR3 bases are TGTGCCAGCAGCGTCAGGGACTGGGCCCGAAATGAGCAGTTCTTC.

This clonotype was observed a handful of times. This sequence joins TRBV5-1 and TRBJ1-6; TRBD1 matches 8 bases. CDR1 is SGHRS and CDR2 is YFSETQ in the germline V gene. The V gene end was trimmed by 6 bases and the J gene end by 10 bases; junction bases not matched to a gene: 6. The length of the CDR3 is 13 residues. The CDR3 reads CASKAGGRSPLHF. Written as DNA, the CDR3 is TGCGCCAGCAAGGCAGGGGGCAGATCACCCCTCCACTTT.

The V call is TRBV7-2, the J call TRBJ1-6; the D is unclear. The CDR3 is made up of 15 amino acids. Germline CDR1 is SGHTA and CDR2 is FQGNSA. V was trimmed by 3 bases and J by 6 bases, leaving 12 bases between them. The CDR3 protein is CASSFDRLINSPLHF. CDR3 in DNA: TGTGCCAGCAGCTTTGACCGCCTGATTAATTCACCCCTCCACTTT.

The genes are TRBV6-1 and TRBJ2-1, with 8 bases that match TRBD1. The CDR3 is made up of 14 amino acids. Germline V gene data show CDR1 as MNHNS and CDR2 as SASEGT. The trim removed 6 bases at V and 7 bases at J, leaving 8 bases unmatched. The CDR3 DNA is TGTGCCAGCAGAGCTGATACAGGGGGGAATGAGCAGTTCTTC. It codes for CASRADTGGNEQFF.

This clonotype was observed at least ten times. This sequence joins TRBV29-1 and TRBJ1-2; D might be TRBD1 (6 bases). V shed 7 bases and J shed 5 bases, with 11 bases lying between them. The germline gives CDR1 SQVTM, CDR2 ANQGSEA. The CDR3 runs 11 residues. CDR3 loop: CSAGTQYGYTF. In nucleotides, the CDR3 is TGCAGCGCCGGGACACAGTATGGCTACACCTTC.

This clonotype appeared a few times. The gene calls are TRBV2 and TRBJ1-1, with a tentative D call TRBD1 (6 bases). Germline CDR1 is SNHLY and CDR2 is FYNNEI. With 6 bases removed from V and 2 bases from J, the gap between germline ends came to 10 bases. The CDR3 contains 13 residues. CDR3 DNA: TGTGCCAGCAGGGGGGACATTAACACTGAAGCTTTCTTT. Residues: CASRGDINTEAFF.

This clonotype was recorded a few times. The chain recombines TRBV7-9 with TRBJ1-2, with D unclear. Germline V lookup: CDR1 SEHNR, CDR2 FQNEAQ (reference sequence). The CDR3 runs to 11 residues. V was clipped by 3 bases and J by 8 bases, with 7 bases between them. CDR3 amino acids: CASSFSDGYTF. CDR3 sequence (DNA): TGTGCCAGCAGCTTTTCCGACGGCTACACCTTC.

There are many counts of this clonotype. The chain has TRBV7-2 and TRBJ2-4; possible D gene TRBD1, 6 bases. The CDR3 is made up of 17 amino acids. Trimming shortened V by 0 bases and J by 0 bases, and 12 bases separated the two germline ends. Germline loops: CDR1 SGHTA, CDR2 FQGNSA. This CDR3 reads CASSLAGTFEAKNIQYF. The CDR3, as DNA: TGTGCCAGCAGCTTAGCGGGGACATTTGAAGCCAAAAACATTCAGTACTTC.

This chain links TRBV7-9 with TRBJ2-1; 12 bases are a match to TRBD2. Trimming removed 4 bases from V and 7 bases from J; junction bases left unmatched: 5. The CDR3 consists of 15 residues. Germline lookup yields CDR1 SEHNR and CDR2 FQNEAQ (reference sequence). The CDR3 sequence is CASSYLAGGLNEQFF. The CDR3 DNA reads as TGTGCCAGCAGCTATCTAGCGGGGGGGCTAAATGAGCAGTTCTTC.

This clonotype has more than one count but fewer than ten. In nucleotides, the CDR3 is TGTGCCAGCAGCTTCATGAGCTACGAGCAGTACTTC. This gives the protein CASSFMSYEQYF. The V gene is TRBV7-2, the J gene TRBJ2-7; D unresolved. V shed 3 bases and J shed 3 bases, with 6 bases lying between them. Germline lookup yields CDR1 SGHTA and CDR2 FQGNSA. This CDR3 contains 12 residues.

This clonotype was observed a handful of times. The chain uses TRBV20-1 and TRBJ1-5; tentative D call: TRBD1 (5 bases). The CDR3 is 13 amino acids. Looked up from germline, CDR1 is DFQATT and CDR2 is SNEGSKA (reference sequence). With 1 base removed from V and 3 bases from J, the gap between germline ends came to 7 bases. CDR3 sequence reads: CSARGQINQPQHF. The CDR3 DNA sequence: TGCAGTGCTAGAGGACAGATCAATCAGCCCCAGCATTTT.

This clonotype appeared many times. The rearrangement joins TRBV20-1 to TRBJ2-7; no clear D. Trimming took 0 bases from V and 8 from J, leaving 11 bases between them. Germline loops: CDR1 DFQATT, CDR2 SNEGSKA (reference sequence). The CDR3 consists of 12 residues. The CDR3 loop is CSARDRAQKQYF. DNA for the CDR3: TGCAGTGCTAGAGATCGGGCCCAAAAGCAGTACTTC.

This clonotype was recorded many times. This chain joins TRBV5-1 and TRBJ1-5; perhaps TRBD1 as D (5 bases). The CDR3 extends over 16 amino acids. V lost 0 bases to trimming and J lost 5 bases, with 15 bases between them. Germline assignment: CDR1 SGHRS and CDR2 YFSETQ. The CDR3 region is CASSLGRASSDQPQHF. The DNA of the CDR3 is TGCGCCAGCAGCTTGGGCAGGGCCTCATCGGATCAGCCCCAGCATTTT. Filled out from reference TRBV5-1 and TRBJ1-5, the complete variable domain reads KAGVTQTPRYLIKTRGQQVTLSCSPISGHRSVSWYQQTPGQGLQFLFEYFSETQRNKGNFPGRFSGRQFSNSRSEMNVSTLELGDSALYLCASSLGRASSDQPQHFGDGTRLSIL.

This clonotype was counted at least ten times. The chain joins TRBV20-1 to TRBJ1-1, with 9 bases that match TRBD1. The CDR3 loop spans 15 amino acids. In germline, CDR1 is DFQATT, CDR2 SNEGSKA (reference sequence). The J segment lost 1 base and the V segment lost 2 bases, leaving 5 bases of the junction unmatched. The CDR3 DNA is TGCAGTGCTAGAAACCCGGGACAGGGGAACACTGAAGCTTTCTTT. This sequence encodes CSARNPGQGNTEAFF.

The chain uses TRBV3-1 and TRBJ2-3; D not certain. V was cut by 6 bases and J by 0 bases, with 19 bases left in between. The CDR3 has 17 residues. CDR1 LGHDT and CDR2 YNNKEL come from the germline V gene (reference sequence). The CDR3 DNA follows: TGTGCCAGCAGACCGCCCCGTCGGCGGCTTAGCACAGATACGCAGTATTTT. The encoded protein is CASRPPRRRLSTDTQYF.

This clonotype was detected ten times or more. V is TRBV4-2 and J is TRBJ2-1, with D perhaps TRBD2 (6 bases). The CDR3 runs 15 residues. Looked up from germline, CDR1 is LGHNA and CDR2 is YNFKEQ. V shed 4 bases and J shed 0 bases, with 10 bases lying between them. CDR3 sequence reads: CASSRVAVSYNEQFF. DNA of the CDR3: TGTGCCAGCAGCCGAGTAGCGGTCTCCTACAATGAGCAGTTCTTC.

In its sample, this clonotype was seen many times. The chain is built from TRBV24-1 and TRBJ2-1; 9 nucleotides align to TRBD2. V gave up 0 bases and J gave up 7 bases; unmatched junction bases: 6. This CDR3 spans 16 amino acids. Germline-derived CDR1 and CDR2 are KGHDR and SFDVKD. DNA of the CDR3: TGTGCCACCAGTGATTTGGGTAGCGGGAGTTTAAATGAGCAGTTCTTC. Protein: CATSDLGSGSLNEQFF.

J is TRBJ2-6 and V is TRBV9; D remains unclear. V lost 3 bases and J 5 bases, leaving 9 bases between the germline ends. In germline, CDR1 is SGDLS, CDR2 YYNGEE. The CDR3 sequence is 14 residues long. The CDR3 sequence is CASSAPARANVLTF. The CDR3 DNA reads TGTGCCAGCAGCGCTCCAGCCCGGGCCAACGTCCTGACTTTC.